This T cell receptor beta chain came from a study of T cells in Graves' hyperthyroidism and ophthalmopathy. Study-level information: Peripheral blood collection took place at initial diagnosis, before any treatment.

Researchers took RNA transcripts and amplified the TCR beta CDR3 regions from them. The primer set for the first-round RT-PCR of the TCR CDR3 was HTBI. One entry per CDR3 protein, called by TCRdb with MiXCR from the multiplex PCR reads. The table shows 600,000 or so distinct CDR3 sequences, with approximately 15% occurring only once. The CDR3 sequence is 14 residues long. CDR1 is SGHNT and CDR2 is YYREEE in the germline V gene (reference sequence). Trimming cost V 0 bases and J 6 bases; bases outside gene matches: 4. Duration under 3 months, a NOSPECS grade of at least 4, and a Clinical Activity Score of at least 3 characterized the ophthalmopathy patients. This clonotype appeared many times.

J is TRBJ2-7 and V is TRBV5-4; 9 bases are a match to TRBD2. The sequence came from a woman aged 45 to 65 with Graves' ophthalmopathy. Material for sequencing was blood. The CDR3 spells CASSLALAGTEQYF. Written as DNA, the CDR3 is TGTGCCAGCAGCTTGGCCCTAGCGGGAACCGAGCAGTACTTC.